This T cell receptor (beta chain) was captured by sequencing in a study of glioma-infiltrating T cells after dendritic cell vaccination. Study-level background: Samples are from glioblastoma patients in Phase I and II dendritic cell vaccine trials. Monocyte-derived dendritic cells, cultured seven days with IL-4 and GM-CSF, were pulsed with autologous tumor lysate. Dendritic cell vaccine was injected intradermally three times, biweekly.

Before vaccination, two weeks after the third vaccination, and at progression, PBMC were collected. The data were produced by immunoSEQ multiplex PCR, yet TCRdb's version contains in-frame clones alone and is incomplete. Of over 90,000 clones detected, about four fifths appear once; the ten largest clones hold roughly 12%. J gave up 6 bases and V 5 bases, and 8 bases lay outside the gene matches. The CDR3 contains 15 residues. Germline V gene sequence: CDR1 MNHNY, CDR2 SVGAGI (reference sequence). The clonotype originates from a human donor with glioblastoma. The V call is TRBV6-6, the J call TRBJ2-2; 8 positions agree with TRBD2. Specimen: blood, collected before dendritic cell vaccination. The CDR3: CASSRRGGGPGELFF. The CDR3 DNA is TGTGCCAGCAGTCGCAGGGGCGGGGGGCCCGGGGAGCTGTTTTTT.